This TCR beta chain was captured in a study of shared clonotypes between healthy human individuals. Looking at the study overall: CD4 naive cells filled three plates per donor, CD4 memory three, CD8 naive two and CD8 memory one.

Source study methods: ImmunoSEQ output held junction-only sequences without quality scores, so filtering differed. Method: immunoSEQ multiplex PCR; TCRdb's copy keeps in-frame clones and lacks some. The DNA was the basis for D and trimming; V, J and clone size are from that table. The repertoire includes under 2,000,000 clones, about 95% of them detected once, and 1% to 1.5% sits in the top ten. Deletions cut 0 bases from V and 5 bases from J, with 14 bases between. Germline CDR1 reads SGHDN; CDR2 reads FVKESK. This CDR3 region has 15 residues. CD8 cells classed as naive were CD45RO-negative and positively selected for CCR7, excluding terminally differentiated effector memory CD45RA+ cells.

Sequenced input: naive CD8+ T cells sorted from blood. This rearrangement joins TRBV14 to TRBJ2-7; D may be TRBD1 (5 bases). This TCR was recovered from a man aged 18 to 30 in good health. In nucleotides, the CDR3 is TGTGCCAGCAGCCAAGATATAGGACATACCGACGAGCAGTACTTC. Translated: CASSQDIGHTDEQYF. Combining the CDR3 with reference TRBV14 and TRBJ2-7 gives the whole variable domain EAGVTQFPSHSVIEKGQTVTLRCDPISGHDNLYWYRRVMGKEIKFLLHFVKESKQDESGMPNNRFLAERTGGTYSTLKVQPAELEDSGVYFCASSQDIGHTDEQYFGPGTRLTVT.